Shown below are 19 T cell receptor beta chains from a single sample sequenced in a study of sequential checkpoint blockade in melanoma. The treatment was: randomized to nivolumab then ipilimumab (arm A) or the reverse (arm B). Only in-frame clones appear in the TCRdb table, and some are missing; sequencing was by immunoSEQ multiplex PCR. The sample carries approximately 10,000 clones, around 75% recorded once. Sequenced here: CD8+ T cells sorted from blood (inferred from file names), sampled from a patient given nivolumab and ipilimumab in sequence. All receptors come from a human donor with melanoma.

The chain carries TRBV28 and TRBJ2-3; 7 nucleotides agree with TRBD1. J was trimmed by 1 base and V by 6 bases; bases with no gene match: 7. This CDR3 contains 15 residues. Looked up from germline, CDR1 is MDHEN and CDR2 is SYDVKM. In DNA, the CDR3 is TGTGCCAGCAGCCCAACAGGGGACCGCACAGATACGCAGTATTTT. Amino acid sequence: CASSPTGDRTDTQYF.

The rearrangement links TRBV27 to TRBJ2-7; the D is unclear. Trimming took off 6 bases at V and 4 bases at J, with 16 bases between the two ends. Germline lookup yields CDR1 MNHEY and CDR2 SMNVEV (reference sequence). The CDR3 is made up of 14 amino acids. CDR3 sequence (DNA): TGTGCCAGCAGGTATAGTGGTAGCTGGTACGAGCAGTACTTC. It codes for CASRYSGSWYEQYF.

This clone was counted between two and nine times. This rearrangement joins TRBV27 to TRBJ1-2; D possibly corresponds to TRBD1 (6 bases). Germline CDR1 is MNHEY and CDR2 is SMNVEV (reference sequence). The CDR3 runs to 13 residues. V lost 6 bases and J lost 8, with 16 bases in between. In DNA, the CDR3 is TGTGCCAGCAGCGCCCAGCAGGGGTTGGGCTACACCTTC. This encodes CASSAQQGLGYTF.

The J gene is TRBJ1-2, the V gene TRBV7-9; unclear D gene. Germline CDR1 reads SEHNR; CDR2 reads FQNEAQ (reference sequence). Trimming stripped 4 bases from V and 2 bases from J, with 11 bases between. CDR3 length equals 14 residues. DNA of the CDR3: TGTGCCAGCAGCTCCCAGGCTCGAAACTATGGCTACACCTTC. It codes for CASSSQARNYGYTF.

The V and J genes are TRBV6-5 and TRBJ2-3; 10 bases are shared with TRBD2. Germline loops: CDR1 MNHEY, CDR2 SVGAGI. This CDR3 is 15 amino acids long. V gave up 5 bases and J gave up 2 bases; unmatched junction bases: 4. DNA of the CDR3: TGTGCCAGCAGTCCGCTAGCGGGGGTCACAGATACGCAGTATTTT. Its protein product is CASSPLAGVTDTQYF.

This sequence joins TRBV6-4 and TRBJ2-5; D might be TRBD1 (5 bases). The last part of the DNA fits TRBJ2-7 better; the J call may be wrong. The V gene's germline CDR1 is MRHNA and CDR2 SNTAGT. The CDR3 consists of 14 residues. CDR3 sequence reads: CASRGHGYSYEQYF. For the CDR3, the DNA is TGTGCCAGCAGGGGGCACGGGTACTCCTACGAGCAGTACTTC.

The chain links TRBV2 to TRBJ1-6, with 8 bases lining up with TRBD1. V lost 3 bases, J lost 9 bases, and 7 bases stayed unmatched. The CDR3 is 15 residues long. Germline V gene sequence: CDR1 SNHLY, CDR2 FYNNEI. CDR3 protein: CASSDKTGVGSPLHF. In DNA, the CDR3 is TGTGCCAGCAGTGACAAGACAGGGGTAGGTTCACCCCTCCACTTT.

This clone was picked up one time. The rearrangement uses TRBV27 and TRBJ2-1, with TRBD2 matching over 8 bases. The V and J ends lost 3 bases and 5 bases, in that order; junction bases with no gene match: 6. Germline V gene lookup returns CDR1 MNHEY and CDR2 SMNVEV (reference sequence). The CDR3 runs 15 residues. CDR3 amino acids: CASSFYRGGHNEQFF. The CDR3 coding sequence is TGTGCCAGCAGTTTTTACCGGGGGGGCCACAATGAGCAGTTCTTC.

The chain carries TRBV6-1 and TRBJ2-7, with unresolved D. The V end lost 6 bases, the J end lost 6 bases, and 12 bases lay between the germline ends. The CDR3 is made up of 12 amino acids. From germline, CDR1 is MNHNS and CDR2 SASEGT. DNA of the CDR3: TGTGCCAGCAGAGTTAGAGAGGTCGAGCAGTACTTC. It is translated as CASRVREVEQYF.

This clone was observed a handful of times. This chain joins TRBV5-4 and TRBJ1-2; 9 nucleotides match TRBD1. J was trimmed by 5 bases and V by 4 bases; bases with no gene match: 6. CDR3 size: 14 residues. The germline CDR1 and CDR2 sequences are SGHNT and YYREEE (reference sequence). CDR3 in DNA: TGTGCCAGCAGCCTGGGACAGGGATTTTATGGCTACACCTTC. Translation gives CASSLGQGFYGYTF.

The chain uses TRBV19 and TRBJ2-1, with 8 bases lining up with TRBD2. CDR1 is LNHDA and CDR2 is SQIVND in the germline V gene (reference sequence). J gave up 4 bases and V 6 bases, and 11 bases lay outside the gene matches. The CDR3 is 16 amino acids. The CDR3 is CASRINSGSGYNEQFF. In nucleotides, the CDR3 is TGTGCCAGTAGGATAAACAGCGGGAGTGGTTACAATGAGCAGTTCTTC.

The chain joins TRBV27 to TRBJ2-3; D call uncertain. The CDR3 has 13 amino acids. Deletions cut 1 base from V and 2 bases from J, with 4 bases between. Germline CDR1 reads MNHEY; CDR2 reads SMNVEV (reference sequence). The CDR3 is CASSLFVTDTQYF. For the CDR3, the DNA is TGTGCCAGCAGTTTATTCGTCACAGATACGCAGTATTTT.

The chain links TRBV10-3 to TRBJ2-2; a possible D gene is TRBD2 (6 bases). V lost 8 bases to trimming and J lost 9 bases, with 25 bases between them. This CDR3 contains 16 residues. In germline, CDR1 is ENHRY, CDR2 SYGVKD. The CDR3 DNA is TGTGCCATCTCCCATTCCGGTAGTGGAGGGCCTCGGGAGCTGTTTTTT. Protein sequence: CAISHSGSGGPRELFF.

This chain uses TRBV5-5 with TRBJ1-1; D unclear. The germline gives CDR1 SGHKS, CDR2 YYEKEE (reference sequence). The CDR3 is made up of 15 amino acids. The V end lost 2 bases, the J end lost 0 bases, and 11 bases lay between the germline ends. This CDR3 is CASSLVGNLNTEAFF. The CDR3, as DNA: TGTGCCAGCAGCTTAGTCGGGAACTTGAACACTGAAGCTTTCTTT.

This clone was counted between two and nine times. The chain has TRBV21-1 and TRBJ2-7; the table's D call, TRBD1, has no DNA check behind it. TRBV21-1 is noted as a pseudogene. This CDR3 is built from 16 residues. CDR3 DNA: TGTGCCAGCAGCATCCACAGGGGGCTCGGGAAAGGCGAGCAGTACTTC. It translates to CASSIHRGLGKGEQYF.

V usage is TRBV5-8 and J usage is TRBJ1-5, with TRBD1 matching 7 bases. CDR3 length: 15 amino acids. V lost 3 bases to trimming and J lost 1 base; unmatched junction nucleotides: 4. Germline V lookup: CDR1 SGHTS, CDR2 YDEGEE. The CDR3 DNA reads TGTGCCAGCAGCTCGGGACAGAGCAGCAATCAGCCCCAGCATTTT. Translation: CASSSGQSSNQPQHF.

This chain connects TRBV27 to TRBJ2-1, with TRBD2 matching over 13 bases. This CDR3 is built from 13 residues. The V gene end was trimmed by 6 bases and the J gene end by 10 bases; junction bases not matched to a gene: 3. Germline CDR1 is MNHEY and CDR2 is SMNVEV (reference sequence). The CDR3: CASRSGLAGEQFF. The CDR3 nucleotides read TGTGCCAGCAGATCGGGACTAGCGGGAGAGCAGTTCTTC.

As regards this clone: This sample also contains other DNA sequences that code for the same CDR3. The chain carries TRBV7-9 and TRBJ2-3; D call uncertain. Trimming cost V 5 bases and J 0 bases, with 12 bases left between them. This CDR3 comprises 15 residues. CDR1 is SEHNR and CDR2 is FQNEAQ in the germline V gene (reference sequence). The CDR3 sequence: CASSPPGVSTDTQYF. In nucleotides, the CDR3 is TGTGCCAGCAGCCCCCCGGGTGTGAGCACAGATACGCAGTATTTT.

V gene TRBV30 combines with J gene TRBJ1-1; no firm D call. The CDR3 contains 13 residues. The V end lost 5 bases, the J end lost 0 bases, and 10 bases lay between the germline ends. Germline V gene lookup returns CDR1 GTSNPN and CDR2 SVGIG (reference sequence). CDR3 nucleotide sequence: TGTGCCTGGGCTGCGGGAATGAACACTGAAGCTTTCTTT. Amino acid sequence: CAWAAGMNTEAFF.